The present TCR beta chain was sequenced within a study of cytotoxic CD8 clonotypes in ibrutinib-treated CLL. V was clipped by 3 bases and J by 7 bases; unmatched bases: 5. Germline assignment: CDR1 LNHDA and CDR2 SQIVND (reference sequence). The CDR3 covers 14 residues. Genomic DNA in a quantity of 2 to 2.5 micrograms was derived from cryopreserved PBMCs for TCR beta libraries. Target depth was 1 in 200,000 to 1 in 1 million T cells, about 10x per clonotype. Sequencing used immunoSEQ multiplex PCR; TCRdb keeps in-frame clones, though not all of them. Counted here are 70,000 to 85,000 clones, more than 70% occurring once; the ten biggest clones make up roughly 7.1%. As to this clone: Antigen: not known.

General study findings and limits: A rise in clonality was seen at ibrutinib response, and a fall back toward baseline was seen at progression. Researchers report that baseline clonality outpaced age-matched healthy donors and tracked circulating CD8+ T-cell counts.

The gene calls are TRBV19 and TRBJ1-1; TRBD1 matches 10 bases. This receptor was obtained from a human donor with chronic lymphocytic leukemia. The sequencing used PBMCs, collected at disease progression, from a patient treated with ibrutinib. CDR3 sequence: CASSILTGGNEAFF. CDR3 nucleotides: TGTGCCAGTAGTATCCTGACAGGGGGCAATGAAGCTTTCTTT.